This T cell receptor (beta chain) came from a study of PD-1 blockade in classical Hodgkin lymphoma (dated by TCRdb to the early 2020s). For the study in its entirety: The study used CyTOF and TCR beta sequencing to define a peripheral blood immune signature of response to PD-1 blockade in classical Hodgkin lymphoma. Here is what the overall study found, with its caveats: The study covered only a single clinical trial cohort, and the causes of the repertoire differences, possibly disease activity or prior therapy, were still not defined. Newly diagnosed patients were reported to have lower baseline TCR diversity than healthy donors, and relapsed/refractory patients were reported to have lower baseline TCR diversity still.

There are 17 amino acids in the CDR3, from cysteine to phenylalanine inclusive. The only DNA kept is the CDR3, 51 bases in frame from the first base. CDR1 and CDR2, looked up from the germline V gene (reference sequence), are LNHNV and YYDKDF. V and J are trimmed by 1 base and 6 bases, and the gene matches miss 13 bases of the junction. This specimen's time point label, interpreted: newly diagnosed, previously untreated cHL patient sample. As a comparison group for the relapsed/refractory trial patients, PBMCs from patients with newly diagnosed, previously untreated classical Hodgkin lymphoma were sequenced. Peripheral blood was collected in 8 mL Vacutainer Cell Preparation Tubes, from which PBMCs were isolated by centrifugation and then cryopreserved. Remarks on this clone: What this receptor recognizes is not known. Per-nucleotide qualities are absent, and no much larger clonotype sits a single base away.

The Qiagen DNeasy kit was used to extract genomic DNA both from unsorted PBMCs and from the negatively selected CD4+ and CD8+ fractions. Using primers that anneal to V and J segments, immunoSEQ multiplex PCR amplified the TCR beta CDR3 regions. Amplification bias was minimized using a synthetic immune receptor repertoire, and residual bias was removed computationally after sequencing. On the authors' methods: Repertoire diversity was quantified as the Shannon entropy index using custom Python scripts. Unsorted, CD4+ and CD8+ repertoires were examined separately, except in combined analyses, for which CD4+ and CD8+ sequences were merged in silico. What TCRdb holds here is the immuneACCESS table cut down to in-frame rearrangements. Part of the clones is not present; checked against another copy, under half of the missing clones reflect an unresolved V gene, and the others are unexplained. V and J calls and clone size are given by that table; D and trimming were obtained from the DNA. The table for this sample lists 30,000 to 35,000 clones; roughly 94% of them were counted only once. The top ten constitute about 2.5% of the sample.

Sequenced: peripheral blood mononuclear cells (PBMCs). This sequence was found in a human donor with classical Hodgkin lymphoma. The chain is assembled from TRBV15 and TRBJ1-1, and 8 bases in between align with TRBD1. At the DNA level, the sequence is TGTGCCACCAGCAGAGTGGGTCAGGGGGCGTGGAGAGCTGAAGCTTTCTTT. Its amino acids are CATSRVGQGAWRAEAFF.